The T cell receptor beta chain described here comes from a study of control samples from healthy donors and cancer patients. Clones were sequenced by immunoSEQ multiplex PCR, and TCRdb holds only the in-frame ones, with some missing. Here the sample spans 150,000 to 180,000 clones, around 95% being singletons. This clone came up once. Sequences were obtained from blood. This clonotype was sampled from a middle-aged man in good health.

CDR3 in amino acids: CASSVRQDNSPLHF. CDR3 in DNA: TGTGCCAGCAGCGTTCGACAGGATAATTCACCCCTCCACTTT. The chain has TRBV9 and TRBJ1-6, with D perhaps TRBD1 (6 bases). Trimming stripped 2 bases from V and 5 bases from J, with 8 bases between. Germline lookup yields CDR1 SGDLS and CDR2 YYNGEE. There are 14 residues in the CDR3.